Listed below are T cell receptor beta chains from one sample, sequenced in a study of cytomegalovirus exposure and HLA in healthy donors. Some clones are missing from TCRdb's copy, which holds only in-frame ones; the method was immunoSEQ multiplex PCR. The sample gives 150,000 to 200,000 clones, approximately 86% of which show up once; under 2% is in the top ten. Sequencing was carried out using PBMCs. Receptors originate from a woman younger than 35 in good health and CMV-seronegative. Both conserved end residues are part of each CDR3. Fields, in order: V gene, J gene, clone size, D gene, CDR3 protein, CDR3 DNA. A D gene is named only where the DNA matches it firmly. Clone size is stated in some rows and not others, as once, few, many or a class when expanded.

TRBV11-1	TRBJ2-5	.	.	CASSSGGRGETQYF	TGTGCCAGCAGCTCAGGGGGGAGAGGGGAGACCCAGTACTTC
TRBV19	TRBJ1-2	.	.	CASRGASNYGYTF	TGTGCCAGTAGAGGAGCCTCTAACTATGGCTACACCTTC
TRBV5-4	TRBJ1-2	.	.	CASSLGTSNYGYTF	TGTGCCAGCAGCTTGGGCACTTCTAACTATGGCTACACCTTC
TRBV7-9	TRBJ1-2	.	TRBD1	CASLGQGANSRNYGYTF	TGTGCCAGCCTAGGACAGGGGGCGAACTCACGTAACTATGGCTACACCTTC
TRBV7-9	TRBJ2-7	.	.	CASSLGRGQLSYEQYF	TGTGCCAGCAGCTTAGGTAGGGGTCAGCTTTCCTACGAGCAGTACTTC
TRBV5-4	TRBJ2-7	.	.	CASSSPQTGTPRNF	TGTGCCAGCTCTAGCCCCCAAACCGGGACACCCAGGAACTTC
TRBV5-1	TRBJ1-2	.	.	CASSLADRFYGYTF	TGCGCCAGCAGCTTGGCCGACAGGTTCTATGGCTACACCTTC
TRBV5-8	TRBJ2-7	.	TRBD1	CASSPGTGNSYEQYF	TGTGCCAGCAGCCCCGGGACAGGAAACTCCTACGAGCAGTACTTC
TRBV29-1	TRBJ1-4	.	.	CSVVSQEKLFF	TGCAGCGTTGTAAGTCAGGAAAAACTGTTTTTT
TRBV6-1	TRBJ2-7	.	.	CASSPTRSYEQYF	TGTGCCAGCAGTCCTACTAGATCCTACGAGCAGTACTTC
TRBV25-1	TRBJ2-1	.	TRBD2	CASSEGPPAGLANEQFF	TGTGCCAGCAGTGAAGGTCCCCCCGCGGGACTAGCGAATGAGCAGTTCTTC
TRBV10-3	TRBJ2-3	.	TRBD1	CAISTVDLIGTGGGTDTQYF	TGTGCCATCAGTACGGTGGACTTAATCGGGACAGGGGGCGGAACAGATACGCAGTATTTT
TRBV5-4	TRBJ2-1	once	.	CASSPGMSSYNEQFF	TGTGCCAGCAGTCCGGGGATGAGCTCCTACAATGAGCAGTTCTTC